Shown below are 21 T cell receptor beta chains from a single sample sequenced in a study of T-cell reconstitution after alpha-beta-depleted transplantation in children. Whole-study findings and limits: A year had passed since transplant, and T-cell counts and diversity by then came mostly from newly produced T cells.

Unique molecular identifiers were used in preparing the TCRbeta library. A single record per CDR3 protein comes from TCRdb applying MiXCR to the PCR reads. The sample has 250,000 to 300,000 distinct CDR3 sequences; just over 7.5% are singletons. Their antigens remain unidentified. Sequencing used peripheral blood, obtained 360 days after TCRalphabeta/CD19-depleted stem cell transplant. The receptors stem from a female patient younger than 10 who had a stem cell transplant for Fanconi anemia, so the T cells may come from the graft donor.

This clonotype was detected ten times or more. V usage is TRBV7-9 and J usage is TRBJ1-6, with D unresolved. The CDR3 has 16 residues. Germline loops: CDR1 SEHNR, CDR2 FQNEAQ (reference sequence). Trimming took off 9 bases at V and 0 bases at J, with 15 bases between the two ends. In DNA, the CDR3 is TGTGCCAGTCGCATGATACAAAGCTCCTATAATTCACCCCTCCACTTT. It encodes CASRMIQSSYNSPLHF. The whole variable domain, remainder taken from reference TRBV7-9 and TRBJ1-6, is DTGVSQNPRHKITKRGQNVTFRCDPISEHNRLYWYRQTLGQGPEFLTYFQNEAQLEKSRLLSDRFSAERPKGSFSTLEIQRTEQGDSAMYLCASRMIQSSYNSPLHFGNGTRLTVT.

This clonotype has only a few counts. V and J are TRBV5-1 and TRBJ1-5; the D gene is possibly TRBD1 (6 bases). The germline V gene encodes CDR1 SGHRS and CDR2 YFSETQ. CDR3 length: 15 amino acids. Deletions cut 3 bases from V and 1 base from J, with 11 bases between. This chain's CDR3 is CASSSGDQSNQPQHF. The CDR3 bases are TGCGCCAGCAGCTCAGGGGACCAAAGCAATCAGCCCCAGCATTTT.

The gene calls are TRBV6-2 or TRBV6-3 and TRBJ1-1; D may be TRBD1 (5 bases). CDR1 MNHEY and CDR2 SVGEGT come from the germline V gene. V gave up 2 bases and J gave up 3 bases, with 10 bases separating them. The CDR3 runs to 14 residues. CDR3 sequence: CASSYRGPDTEAFF. Written as DNA, the CDR3 is TGTGCCAGCAGTTACAGGGGCCCGGACACTGAAGCTTTCTTT.

This clonotype was observed many times. This chain joins TRBV9 and TRBJ2-2, with 7 positions matching TRBD1. Germline assignment: CDR1 SGDLS and CDR2 YYNGEE. V was pared by 3 bases and J by 7 bases, with 9 bases of the junction left unmatched. This CDR3 region has 15 residues. CDR3 protein: CASSAEQGKGGELFF. The CDR3 DNA is TGTGCCAGCAGCGCGGAACAGGGGAAGGGCGGGGAGCTGTTTTTT.

This clonotype was picked up many times. The V call is TRBV5-1, the J call TRBJ2-5, with 14 bases that match TRBD2. The CDR3 is made up of 18 amino acids. The germline V gene has CDR1 SGHRS and CDR2 YFSETQ. The V and J ends lost 3 bases and 4 bases, in that order; junction bases with no gene match: 11. This chain's CDR3 is CASSYGLAGGFLGETQYF. The CDR3 DNA reads as TGCGCCAGCAGCTACGGACTAGCGGGAGGATTTTTAGGAGAGACCCAGTACTTC.

This clonotype has ten or more counts. The genes are TRBV6-2 or TRBV6-3 and TRBJ1-1; D ambiguous. The CDR3 is 21 residues long. The V gene's germline CDR1 is MNHEY and CDR2 SVGEGT. The V end was cut by 2 bases, the J end by 1 base, with 29 bases between. This CDR3 reads CASSYGIWAGLISDENTEAFF. The DNA for the CDR3 is TGTGCCAGCAGTTACGGAATTTGGGCTGGGTTGATCTCGGATGAGAACACTGAAGCTTTCTTT.

This clonotype was counted many times. The chain couples TRBV15 to TRBJ2-7; D remains unclear. Trimming took 7 bases from V and 5 from J, leaving 15 bases between them. Germline V gene data show CDR1 as LNHNV and CDR2 as YYDKDF (reference sequence). The CDR3 is 13 amino acids. The CDR3 is CATKSLGIHEQYF. In DNA form, the CDR3 reads TGTGCCACCAAATCTCTTGGCATCCACGAGCAGTACTTC.

This clonotype occurred many times. This chain joins TRBV5-6 and TRBJ2-1; TRBD2 agrees at 12 bases. The ends lost 4 bases at V and 10 bases at J; junction bases unmatched: 9. This CDR3 is built from 15 residues. Looked up from germline, CDR1 is SGHDT and CDR2 is YYEEEE. CDR3 sequence: CASSVLAGGRREQFF. DNA for the CDR3: TGTGCCAGCAGCGTACTAGCGGGGGGTCGTCGAGAGCAGTTCTTC.

In its sample, this clonotype was seen a few times. V and J are TRBV19 and TRBJ1-5; 8 nucleotides match TRBD1. CDR1 is LNHDA and CDR2 is SQIVND in the germline V gene (reference sequence). This CDR3 has 15 amino acids. The trim removed 6 bases at V and 6 bases at J, leaving 10 bases unmatched. CDR3 amino acids: CASSFAQGAVQPQHF. CDR3 nucleotide sequence: TGTGCCAGTAGCTTCGCCCAGGGGGCGGTTCAGCCCCAGCATTTT.

This clonotype has a count of ten or more. The chain uses TRBV20-1 and TRBJ1-4; 8 bases agree with TRBD1. CDR1 is DFQATT and CDR2 is SNEGSKA in the germline V gene (reference sequence). The CDR3 spans 13 residues. With 1 base clipped from V and 9 bases from J, the junction kept 4 bases outside the gene matches. DNA of the CDR3: TGCAGTGCTAGAGGACAGGGGACGAAAAAACTGTTTTTT. Amino acid sequence: CSARGQGTKKLFF.

The gene calls are TRBV27 and TRBJ1-1, with D tentatively TRBD1 (6 bases). Germline CDR1 reads MNHEY; CDR2 reads SMNVEV (reference sequence). The CDR3 runs to 15 residues. Trimming stripped 5 bases from V and 2 bases from J, with 15 bases between. The DNA for the CDR3 is TGTGCCAGCAGTCCCCCCAGGGGCGCCAACACTGAAGCTTTCTTT. Amino acid sequence: CASSPPRGANTEAFF.

This clonotype was seen at least ten times. This sequence joins TRBV6-5 and TRBJ2-1; 7 bases map to TRBD1. The CDR3 covers 15 residues. V shed 4 bases, J shed 2 bases, and the junction held 5 bases outside the gene matches. Germline CDR1 reads MNHEY; CDR2 reads SVGAGI. The CDR3 nucleotides read TGTGCCAGCAGTTTCAATGGACAGGCCTACAATGAGCAGTTCTTC. This codes for CASSFNGQAYNEQFF.

This clonotype was seen repeatedly, ten times or more. CDR3 loop: CASSLVQGDTGELFF. Here the CDR3 DNA reads TGCGCCAGCAGCTTGGTACAGGGTGACACCGGGGAGCTGTTTTTT. This chain uses TRBV5-1 with TRBJ2-2; TRBD1 might be the D (6 bases). CDR1 SGHRS and CDR2 YFSETQ come from the germline V gene. Trimming took 0 bases from V and 3 from J, leaving 9 bases between them. The CDR3 covers 15 residues.

There are many counts of this clonotype. The chain joins TRBV5-6 to TRBJ2-1, with TRBD1 identical over 10 bases. V shed 3 bases, J shed 9 bases, and the junction held 6 bases outside the gene matches. The CDR3 runs 14 residues. Germline V CDR1 and CDR2: SGHDT, YYEEEE. CDR3 residues: CASSWGTGATEQFF. The CDR3 nucleotides are TGTGCCAGCAGCTGGGGGACAGGGGCAACTGAGCAGTTCTTC.

Regarding this clonotype: A read error may be the cause here, since a much bigger clone is one base away. The genes are TRBV28 and TRBJ2-7; D gene unclear. This CDR3 has 15 amino acids. The germline CDR1 and CDR2 sequences are MDHEN and SYDVKM. V lost 3 bases to trimming and J lost 6 bases, with 18 bases between them. The CDR3 reads CASSFFVLRNFEQYF. CDR3 sequence (DNA): TGTGCCAGCAGTTTTTTCGTCCTGCGAAACTTCGAGCAGTACTTC. The whole variable domain, remainder taken from reference TRBV28 and TRBJ2-7, is DVKVTQSSRYLVKRTGEKVFLECVQDMDHENMFWYRQDPGLGLRLIYFSYDVKMKEKGDIPEGYSVSREKKERFSLILESASTNQTSMYLCASSFFVLRNFEQYFGPGTRLTVT.

The chain combines TRBV5-5 with TRBJ1-1, with D tentatively TRBD1 (5 bases). The CDR3 consists of 13 residues. V lost 3 bases and J lost 5, with 11 bases in between. Looked up from germline, CDR1 is SGHKS and CDR2 is YYEKEE (reference sequence). In DNA form, the CDR3 reads TGTGCCAGCAGCTGGGGGTTGAGGACTGAAGCTTTCTTT. Its translation is CASSWGLRTEAFF.

This clonotype was counted many times. The chain joins TRBV5-6 to TRBJ2-1; D gene ambiguous. The CDR3 runs to 15 residues. Trimming removed 0 bases at V and 6 bases at J, with 13 bases between. Germline CDR1 is SGHDT and CDR2 is YYEEEE. The DNA for the CDR3 is TGTGCCAGCAGCTTGGATCCCTCCAGAGGCAATGAGCAGTTCTTC. It is translated as CASSLDPSRGNEQFF.

There are many counts of this clonotype. CDR3 sequence reads: CASSVDWMNTGELFF. CDR3 bases: TGTGCCAGCAGCGTAGACTGGATGAACACCGGGGAGCTGTTTTTT. The chain joins TRBV7-2 to TRBJ2-2; unclear D gene. Germline V gene lookup returns CDR1 SGHTA and CDR2 FQGNSA. Trimming cost V 5 bases and J 1 base, with 11 bases left between them. CDR3 length: 15 residues.

This clonotype was detected many times. J is TRBJ2-5 and V is TRBV4-3; a possible D gene is TRBD2 (6 bases). There are 13 residues in the CDR3. The germline V and J ends were trimmed by 3 bases and 2 bases, with 7 bases remaining between them. Germline CDR1 and CDR2: LGHNA and YSLEER. The CDR3 DNA reads TGCGCCAGCAGCCAGGGACTGCAAGAGACCCAGTACTTC. Its protein is CASSQGLQETQYF.

Judged by abundance, this clonotype is medium-sized. V usage is TRBV29-1 and J usage is TRBJ2-7; D is ambiguous. Germline values: CDR1 SQVTM, CDR2 ANQGSEA. The CDR3 contains 13 residues. Trimming stripped 5 bases from V and 2 bases from J, with 13 bases between. In nucleotides, the CDR3 is TGCAGCGTTTTCCCCGAAGGCGCCTACGAGCAGTACTTC. It yields the protein CSVFPEGAYEQYF.

V is TRBV28 and J is TRBJ1-1; a weak D match, TRBD1 (5 bases). This CDR3 region has 14 residues. Germline V gene lookup returns CDR1 MDHEN and CDR2 SYDVKM. The germline V and J ends were trimmed by 6 bases and 3 bases, with 14 bases remaining between them. The CDR3 here is CASSYAGTYTEAFF. CDR3 DNA sequence: TGTGCCAGCAGCTACGCCGGGACCTACACTGAAGCTTTCTTT.